This T cell receptor (beta chain) was documented in a study of identical twins' blood T cells. Study conclusions and caveats: Twins shared more top CDR3 clonotypes than unrelated donors did.

For this clonotype: The antigen remains undetermined.

A previously described protocol, modified, built RNA-based TCR cDNA libraries. Each TCR cDNA library carried sample-specific barcodes on both ends. Via MiXCR, TCRdb re-called the 5' RACE reads, giving one row per CDR3 protein. The profile shows 350,000 to 400,000 distinct CDR3 sequences, 28% of them singletons. V lost 3 bases and J lost 4, with 19 bases in between. CDR3 length: 16 residues. Germline CDR1 and CDR2: SGHRS and YFSETQ. The TCR comes from a woman aged 18-49 years in good health. The gene calls are TRBV5-1 and TRBJ1-1; perhaps TRBD1 as D (5 bases). Sequenced sample: PBMCs. CDR3 sequence: CASSSTIQAGVTEAFF. DNA of the CDR3: TGCGCCAGCAGCTCGACCATACAGGCGGGGGTCACTGAAGCTTTCTTT.